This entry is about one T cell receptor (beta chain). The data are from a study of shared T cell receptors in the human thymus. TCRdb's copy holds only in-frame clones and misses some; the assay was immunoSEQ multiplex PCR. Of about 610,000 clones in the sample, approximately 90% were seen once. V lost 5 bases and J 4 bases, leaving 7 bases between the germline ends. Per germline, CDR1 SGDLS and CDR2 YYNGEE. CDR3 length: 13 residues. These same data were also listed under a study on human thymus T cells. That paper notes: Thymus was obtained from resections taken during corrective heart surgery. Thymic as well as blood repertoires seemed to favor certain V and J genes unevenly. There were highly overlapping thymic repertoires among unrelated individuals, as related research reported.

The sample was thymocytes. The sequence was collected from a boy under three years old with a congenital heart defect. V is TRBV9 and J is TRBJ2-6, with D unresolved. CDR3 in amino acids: CASRGSGANVLTF. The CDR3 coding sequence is TGTGCCAGCAGGGGCTCAGGGGCCAACGTCCTGACTTTC.